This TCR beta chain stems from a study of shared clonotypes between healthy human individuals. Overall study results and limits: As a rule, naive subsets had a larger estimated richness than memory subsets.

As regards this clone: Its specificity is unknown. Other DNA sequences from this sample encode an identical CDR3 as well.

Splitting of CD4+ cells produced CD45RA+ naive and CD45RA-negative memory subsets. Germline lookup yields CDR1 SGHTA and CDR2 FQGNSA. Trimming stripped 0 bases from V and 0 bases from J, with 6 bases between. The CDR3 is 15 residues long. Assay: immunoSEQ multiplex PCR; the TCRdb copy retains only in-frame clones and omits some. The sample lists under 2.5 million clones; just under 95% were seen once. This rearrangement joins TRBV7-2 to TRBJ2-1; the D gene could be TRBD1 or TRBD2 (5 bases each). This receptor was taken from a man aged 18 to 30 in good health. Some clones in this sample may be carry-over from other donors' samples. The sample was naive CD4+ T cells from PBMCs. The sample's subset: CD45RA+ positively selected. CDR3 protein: CASSLAGASYNEQFF. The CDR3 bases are TGTGCCAGCAGCTTAGCCGGGGCCTCCTACAATGAGCAGTTCTTC.